These 5 T cell receptor beta chains were sequenced from one sample in a study of blood T cell repertoires in COVID-19. This table comes from immunoSEQ multiplex PCR, and its TCRdb copy is limited to in-frame clones, with some not included. The sample has approximately 230,000 clones; about 91% are singletons. Sequencing was carried out using PBMCs or T cells enriched from blood (not recorded which). The receptors derive from a woman aged 45 to 65 with acute COVID-19.

This rearrangement joins TRBV7-6 to TRBJ1-3; maybe TRBD1 (5 bases). Germline V CDR1 and CDR2: SGHVS, FNYEAQ. This CDR3 contains 16 residues. The ends were cut back, 5 bases at V and 0 bases at J, with 14 bases in the middle. As DNA, the CDR3 is TGTGCCAGCAGCGGGTTGAGCGACAGCTCTGGAAACACCATATATTTT. It is translated as CASSGLSDSSGNTIYF.

The rearrangement joins TRBV27 to TRBJ1-1, with D unclear. This CDR3 has 14 residues. The V gene lost 1 base and the J gene lost 11 bases, with 17 bases spanning the gap. CDR1 is MNHEY, CDR2 SMNVEV, per germline (reference sequence). CDR3 nucleotides: TGTGCCAGCAGTTTATTTCTGACTGGCGCGAAGGCTTTCTTT. It is translated as CASSLFLTGAKAFF.

The chain uses TRBV10-3 and TRBJ1-2, with a weak D call TRBD1 (5 bases). V lost 2 bases and J lost 8, with 9 bases in between. The CDR3 consists of 12 residues. CDR1 and CDR2 from the germline V gene are ENHRY and SYGVKD. The CDR3 bases are TGTGCCATCAGTGAGGTTACAGGCGGCTACACCTTC. This gives the protein CAISEVTGGYTF.

The chain combines TRBV5-1 with TRBJ2-3; 7 nucleotides match TRBD2. The CDR3 runs to 16 residues. V lost 0 bases and J lost 3; bases outside the gene matches: 7. Germline CDR1 reads SGHRS; CDR2 reads YFSETQ. The CDR3 reads CASSLEGLTTTDTQYF. CDR3 nucleotide sequence: TGCGCCAGCAGCTTGGAGGGACTAACCACGACAGATACGCAGTATTTT.

This clone was detected a few times. The gene calls are TRBV28 and TRBJ1-3; no clear D gene. Germline-derived CDR1 and CDR2 are MDHEN and SYDVKM. CDR3 length: 16 residues. The ends were cut back, 5 bases at V and 0 bases at J, with 14 bases in the middle. The CDR3 sequence: CASSPRAGTSGNTIYF. CDR3 bases: TGTGCCAGCAGTCCCCGCGCGGGAACCTCTGGAAACACCATATATTTT.